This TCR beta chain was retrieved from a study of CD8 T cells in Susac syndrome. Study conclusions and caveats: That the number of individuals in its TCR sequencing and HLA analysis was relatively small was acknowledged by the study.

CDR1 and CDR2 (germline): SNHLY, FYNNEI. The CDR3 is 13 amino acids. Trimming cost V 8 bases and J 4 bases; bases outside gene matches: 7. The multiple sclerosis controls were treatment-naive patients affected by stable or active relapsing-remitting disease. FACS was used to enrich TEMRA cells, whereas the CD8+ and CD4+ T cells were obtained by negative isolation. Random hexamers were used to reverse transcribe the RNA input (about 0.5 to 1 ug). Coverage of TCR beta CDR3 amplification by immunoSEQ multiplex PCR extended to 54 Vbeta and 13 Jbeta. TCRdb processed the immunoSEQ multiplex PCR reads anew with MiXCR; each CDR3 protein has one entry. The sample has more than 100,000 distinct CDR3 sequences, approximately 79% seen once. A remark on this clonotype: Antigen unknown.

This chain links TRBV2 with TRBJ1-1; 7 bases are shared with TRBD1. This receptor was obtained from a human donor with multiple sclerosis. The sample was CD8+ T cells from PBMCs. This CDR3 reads CASSQGWVTEAFF. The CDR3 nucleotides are TGTGCCAGCTCACAGGGGTGGGTCACTGAAGCTTTCTTT.